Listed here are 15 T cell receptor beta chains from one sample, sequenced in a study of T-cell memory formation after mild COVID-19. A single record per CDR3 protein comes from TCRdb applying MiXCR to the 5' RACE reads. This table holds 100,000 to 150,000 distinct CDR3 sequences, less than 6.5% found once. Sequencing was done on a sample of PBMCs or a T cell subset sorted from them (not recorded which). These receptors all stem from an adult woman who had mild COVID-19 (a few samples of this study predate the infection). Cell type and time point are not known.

CDR3 coding DNA: TGTGCCAGCAGCCCCCGGGTTAGCGGGGGGGCGAATACGCAGTATTTT. Encoded protein: CASSPRVSGGANTQYF. This sequence joins TRBV9 and TRBJ2-3; 11 bases map to TRBD2. The V gene's germline CDR1 is SGDLS and CDR2 YYNGEE. There are 16 residues in the CDR3. Trimming removed 4 bases from V and 7 bases from J; junction bases left unmatched: 11.

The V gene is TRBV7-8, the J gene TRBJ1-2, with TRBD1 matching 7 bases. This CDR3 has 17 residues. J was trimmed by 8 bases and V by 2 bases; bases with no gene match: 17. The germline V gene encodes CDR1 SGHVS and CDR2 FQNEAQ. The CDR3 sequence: CASSLNRQGISFGGYTF. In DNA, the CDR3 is TGTGCCAGCAGCTTAAATCGACAGGGAATCTCTTTTGGAGGCTACACCTTC.

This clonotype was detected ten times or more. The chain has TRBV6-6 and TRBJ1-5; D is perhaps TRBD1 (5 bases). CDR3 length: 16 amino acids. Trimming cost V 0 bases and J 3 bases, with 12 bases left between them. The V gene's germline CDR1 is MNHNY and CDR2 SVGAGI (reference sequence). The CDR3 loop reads CASSYSSSRVNQPQHF. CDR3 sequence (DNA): TGTGCCAGCAGTTACTCGTCCTCCAGGGTCAATCAGCCCCAGCATTTT.

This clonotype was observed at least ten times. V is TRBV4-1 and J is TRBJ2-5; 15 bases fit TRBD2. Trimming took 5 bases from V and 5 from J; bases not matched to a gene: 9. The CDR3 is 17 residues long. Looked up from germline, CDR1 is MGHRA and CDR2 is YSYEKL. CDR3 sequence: CASSSTRTSGGAETQYF. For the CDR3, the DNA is TGCGCCAGCAGCTCGACGCGGACTAGCGGGGGGGCCGAGACCCAGTACTTC.

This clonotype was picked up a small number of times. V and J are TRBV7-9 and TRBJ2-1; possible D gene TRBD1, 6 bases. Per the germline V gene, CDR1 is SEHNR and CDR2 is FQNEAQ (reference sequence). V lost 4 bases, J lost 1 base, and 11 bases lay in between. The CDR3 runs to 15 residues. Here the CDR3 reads CASSWGRTSYNEQFF. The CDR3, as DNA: TGTGCCAGCAGCTGGGGGCGAACATCCTACAATGAGCAGTTCTTC.

The CDR3 protein is CASIMKGEDTQYF. The CDR3 nucleotides are TGTGCCAGTATTATGAAGGGAGAAGATACGCAGTATTTT. The rearrangement joins TRBV19 to TRBJ2-3, with D possibly being TRBD2 (5 bases). CDR1 and CDR2 from the germline V gene are LNHDA and SQIVND (reference sequence). V was shortened by 7 bases and J by 5 bases, with 13 bases between the two germline ends. This CDR3 region has 13 residues.

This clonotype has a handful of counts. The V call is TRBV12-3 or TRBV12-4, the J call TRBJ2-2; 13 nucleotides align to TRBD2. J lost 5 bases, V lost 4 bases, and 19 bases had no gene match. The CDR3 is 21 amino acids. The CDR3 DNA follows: TGTGCCAGCAGTTCCCGGAGAGGACTAGCGGGGGTCCCAAAAAAGACCGGGGAGCTGTTTTTT. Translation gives CASSSRRGLAGVPKKTGELFF.

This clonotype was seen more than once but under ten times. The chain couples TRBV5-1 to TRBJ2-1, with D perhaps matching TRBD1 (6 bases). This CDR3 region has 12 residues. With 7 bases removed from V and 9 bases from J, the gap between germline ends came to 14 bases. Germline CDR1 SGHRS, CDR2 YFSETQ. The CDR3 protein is CASGTGIAEQFF. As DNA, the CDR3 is TGCGCCAGCGGAACAGGGATAGCTGAGCAGTTCTTC.

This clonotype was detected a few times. CDR3 sequence: CASSRDNRALYEQYF. In DNA form, the CDR3 reads TGTGCCAGCAGCCGAGATAACAGGGCGTTGTACGAGCAGTACTTC. The chain joins TRBV4-2 to TRBJ2-7; TRBD1 is a possible D gene (6 bases). The CDR3 runs to 15 residues. Germline-derived CDR1 and CDR2 are LGHNA and YNFKEQ. Deletions cut 4 bases from V and 4 bases from J, with 17 bases between.

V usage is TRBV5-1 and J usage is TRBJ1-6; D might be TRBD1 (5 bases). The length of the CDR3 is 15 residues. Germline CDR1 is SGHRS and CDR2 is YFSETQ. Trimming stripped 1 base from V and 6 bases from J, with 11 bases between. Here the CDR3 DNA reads TGCGCCAGCAGCTTGCAGGGTGGCGGTAATTCACCCCTCCACTTT. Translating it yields CASSLQGGGNSPLHF.

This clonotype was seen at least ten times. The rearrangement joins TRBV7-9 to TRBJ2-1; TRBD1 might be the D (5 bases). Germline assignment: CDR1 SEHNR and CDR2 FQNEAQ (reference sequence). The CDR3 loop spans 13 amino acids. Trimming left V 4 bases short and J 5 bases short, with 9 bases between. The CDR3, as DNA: TGTGCCAGCAGCTCGACAGCCGACAATGAGCAGTTCTTC. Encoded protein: CASSSTADNEQFF.

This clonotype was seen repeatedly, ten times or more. CDR3 residues: CASSDEGTGNQPQHF. CDR3 DNA: TGTGCCAGCAGTGACGAGGGGACAGGAAATCAGCCCCAGCATTTT. The chain carries TRBV2 and TRBJ1-5, with 8 bases that match TRBD1. The CDR3 runs to 15 residues. CDR1 is SNHLY, CDR2 FYNNEI, per germline. Germline trimming cut 3 bases from V and 4 bases from J; bases unmatched to any gene: 5. Based on the CDR3 plus reference TRBV2 and TRBJ1-5, the full variable domain is EPEVTQTPSHQVTQMGQEVILRCVPISNHLYFYWYRQILGQKVEFLVSFYNNEISEKSEIFDDQFSVERPDGSNFTLKIRSTKLEDSAMYFCASSDEGTGNQPQHFGDGTRLSIL.

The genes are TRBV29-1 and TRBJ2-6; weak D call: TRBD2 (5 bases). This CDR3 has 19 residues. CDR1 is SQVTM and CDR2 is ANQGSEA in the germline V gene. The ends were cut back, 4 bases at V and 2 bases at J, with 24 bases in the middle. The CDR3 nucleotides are TGCAGCGTTGGTACGTGGGCACAGAATAGCGTAGCTGGGGCCAACGTCCTGACTTTC. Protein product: CSVGTWAQNSVAGANVLTF.

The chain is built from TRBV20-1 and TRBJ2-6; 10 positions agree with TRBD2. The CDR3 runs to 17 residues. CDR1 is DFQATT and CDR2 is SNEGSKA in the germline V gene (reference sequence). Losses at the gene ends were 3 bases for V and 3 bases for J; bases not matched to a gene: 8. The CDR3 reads CSARLAGVSSGANVLTF. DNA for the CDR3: TGCAGTGCTAGGCTAGCGGGAGTGTCCAGTGGGGCCAACGTCCTGACTTTC.

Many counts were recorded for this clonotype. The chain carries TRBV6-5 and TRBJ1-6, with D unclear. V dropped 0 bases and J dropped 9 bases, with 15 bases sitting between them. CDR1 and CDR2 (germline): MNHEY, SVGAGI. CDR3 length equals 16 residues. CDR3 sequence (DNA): TGTGCCAGCAGTTACTCCTCTAAGGCCACGGGTTCACCCCTCCACTTT. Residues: CASSYSSKATGSPLHF.